The clone carrying this TCR beta chain appeared a few times. The junction and the germline gene differ at one end; a read error may be behind it. Investigators profiled TCR beta VDJ and CDR3 from genomic DNA template. Using its own MiXCR run on the reads, TCRdb lists one record per CDR3 protein. In the table there are 400,000 to 450,000 distinct CDR3 sequences, roughly 64% of which are singletons. The source of the sample is a study of CD8+CD57+ T cells in acquired aplastic anemia. Study at large: 3.2 ug was the average amount of DNA from sorted CD4+ and CD8+ cells.

The CDR3 is made up of 15 amino acids. The germline CDR1 and CDR2 sequences are GTSNPN and SVGIG (reference sequence). The sample consisted of sorted CD4+, CD8+, or CD8+CD57+ T cells (not recorded which) from PBMCs. The receptor comes from a human donor in good health, serving as a control. J is TRBJ1-2 and V is TRBV30, with D maybe TRBD1 (5 bases). In DNA form, the CDR3 reads TGTGCCTGGAGTGTTGGGGGAGGACATAACTATGGCCACACCTTC. Translated, it gives CAWSVGGGHNYGHTF.